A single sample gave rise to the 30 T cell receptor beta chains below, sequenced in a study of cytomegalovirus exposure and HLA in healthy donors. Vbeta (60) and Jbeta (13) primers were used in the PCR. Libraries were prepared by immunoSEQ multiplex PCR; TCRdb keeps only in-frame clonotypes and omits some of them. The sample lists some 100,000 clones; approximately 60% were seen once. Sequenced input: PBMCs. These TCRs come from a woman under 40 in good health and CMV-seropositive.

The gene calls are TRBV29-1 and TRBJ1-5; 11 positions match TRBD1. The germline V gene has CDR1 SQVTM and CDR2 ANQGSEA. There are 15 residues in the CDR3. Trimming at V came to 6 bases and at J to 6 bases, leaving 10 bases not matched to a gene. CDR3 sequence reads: CSVILTGTGGQPQHF. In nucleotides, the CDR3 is TGCAGCGTCATCCTGACCGGGACAGGGGGTCAGCCCCAGCATTTT.

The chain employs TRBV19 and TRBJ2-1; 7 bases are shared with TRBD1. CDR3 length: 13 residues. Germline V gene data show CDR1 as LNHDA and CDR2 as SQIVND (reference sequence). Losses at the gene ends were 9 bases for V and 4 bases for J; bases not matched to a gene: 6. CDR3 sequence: CASTGANYNEQFF. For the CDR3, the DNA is TGTGCCAGCACAGGGGCCAATTACAATGAGCAGTTCTTC.

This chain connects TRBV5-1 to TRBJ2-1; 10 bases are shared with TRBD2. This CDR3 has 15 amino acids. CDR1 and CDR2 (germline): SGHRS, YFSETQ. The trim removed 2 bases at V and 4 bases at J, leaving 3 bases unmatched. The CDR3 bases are TGCGCCAGCAGCTTACTAGCGGGGCCTTACAATGAGCAGTTCTTC. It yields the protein CASSLLAGPYNEQFF.

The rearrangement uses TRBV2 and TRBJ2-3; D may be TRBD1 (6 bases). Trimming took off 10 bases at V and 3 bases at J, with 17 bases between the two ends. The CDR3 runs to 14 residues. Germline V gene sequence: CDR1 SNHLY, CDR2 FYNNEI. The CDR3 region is CATSTGIWTDTQYF. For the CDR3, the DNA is TGTGCCACCTCAACAGGGATATGGACAGATACGCAGTATTTT.

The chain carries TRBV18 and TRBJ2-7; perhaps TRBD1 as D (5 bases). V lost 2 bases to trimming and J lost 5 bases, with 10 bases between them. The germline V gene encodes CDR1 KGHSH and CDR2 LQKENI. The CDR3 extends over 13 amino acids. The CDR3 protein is CASSPTDSHEQYF. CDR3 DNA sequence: TGTGCCAGCTCACCAACCGACAGCCACGAGCAGTACTTC. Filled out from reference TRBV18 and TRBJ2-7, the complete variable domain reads NAGVMQNPRHLVRRRGQEARLRCSPMKGHSHVYWYRQLPEEGLKFMVYLQKENIIDESGMPKERFSAEFPKEGPSILRIQQVVRGDSAAYFCASSPTDSHEQYFGPGTRLTVT.

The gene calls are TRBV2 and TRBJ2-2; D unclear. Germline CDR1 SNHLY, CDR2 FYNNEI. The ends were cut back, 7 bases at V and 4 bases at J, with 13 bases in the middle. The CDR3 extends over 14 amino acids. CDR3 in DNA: TGTGCCAGCAAACGACACCCAGGCACCGGGGAGCTGTTTTTT. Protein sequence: CASKRHPGTGELFF.

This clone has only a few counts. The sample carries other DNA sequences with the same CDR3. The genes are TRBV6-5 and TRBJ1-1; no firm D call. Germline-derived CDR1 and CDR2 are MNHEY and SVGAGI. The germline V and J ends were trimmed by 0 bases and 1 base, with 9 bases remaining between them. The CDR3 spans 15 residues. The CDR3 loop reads CASSYSPGSNTEAFF. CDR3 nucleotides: TGTGCCAGCAGTTACTCGCCGGGTTCGAACACTGAAGCTTTCTTT.

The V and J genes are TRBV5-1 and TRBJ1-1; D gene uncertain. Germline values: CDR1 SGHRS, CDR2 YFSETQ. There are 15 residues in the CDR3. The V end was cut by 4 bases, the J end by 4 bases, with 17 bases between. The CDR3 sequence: CASSGASRGSTEAFF. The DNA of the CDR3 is TGCGCCAGCAGCGGCGCCAGTAGAGGATCCACTGAAGCTTTCTTT.

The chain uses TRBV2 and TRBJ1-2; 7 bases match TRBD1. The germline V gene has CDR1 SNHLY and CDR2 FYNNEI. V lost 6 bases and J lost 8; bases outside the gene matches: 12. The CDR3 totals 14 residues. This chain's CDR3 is CASSERTGKIGYTF. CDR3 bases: TGTGCCAGCAGCGAAAGGACAGGAAAAATCGGCTACACCTTC.

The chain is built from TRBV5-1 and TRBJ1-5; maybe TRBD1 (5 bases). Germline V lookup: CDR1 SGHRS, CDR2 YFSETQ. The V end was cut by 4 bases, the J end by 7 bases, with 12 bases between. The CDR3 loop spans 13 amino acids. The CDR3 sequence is CASSLGWGQPQHF. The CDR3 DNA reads TGCGCCAGCAGCCTGGGTTGGGGCCAGCCCCAGCATTTT.

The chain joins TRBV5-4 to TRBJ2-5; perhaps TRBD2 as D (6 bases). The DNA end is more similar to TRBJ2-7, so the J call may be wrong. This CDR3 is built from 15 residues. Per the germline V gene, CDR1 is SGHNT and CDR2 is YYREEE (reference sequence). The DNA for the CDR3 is TGTGCCAGCAAACCCGCCCGGGAGTGGAAGTACGAGCAGTACTTC. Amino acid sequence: CASKPAREWKYEQYF.

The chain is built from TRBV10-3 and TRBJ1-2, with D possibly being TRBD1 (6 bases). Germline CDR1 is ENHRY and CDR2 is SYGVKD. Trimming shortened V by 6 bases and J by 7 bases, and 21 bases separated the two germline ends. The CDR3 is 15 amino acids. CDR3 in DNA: TGTGCCATCAGAAAGGACAGTTCAGAGTCGACTGGCTACACCTTC. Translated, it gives CAIRKDSSESTGYTF.

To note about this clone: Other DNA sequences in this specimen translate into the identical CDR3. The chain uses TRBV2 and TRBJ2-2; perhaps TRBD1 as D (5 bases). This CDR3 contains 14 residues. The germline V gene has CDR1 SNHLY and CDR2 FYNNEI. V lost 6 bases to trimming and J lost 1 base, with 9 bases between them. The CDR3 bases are TGTGCCAGCAGAGGGGTCCTGAACACCGGGGAGCTGTTTTTT. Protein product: CASRGVLNTGELFF.

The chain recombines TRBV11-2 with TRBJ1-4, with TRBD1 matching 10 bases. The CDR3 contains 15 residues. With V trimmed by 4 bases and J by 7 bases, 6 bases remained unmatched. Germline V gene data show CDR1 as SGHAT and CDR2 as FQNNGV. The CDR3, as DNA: TGTGCCAGCAGCTCCGGCGGGACAGGGGCTGAAAAACTGTTTTTT. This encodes CASSSGGTGAEKLFF.

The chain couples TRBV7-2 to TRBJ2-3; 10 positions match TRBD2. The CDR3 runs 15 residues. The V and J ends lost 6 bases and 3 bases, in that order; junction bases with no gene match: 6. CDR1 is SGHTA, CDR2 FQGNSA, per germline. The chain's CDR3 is CASRPTSGATDTQYF. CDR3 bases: TGTGCCAGCAGGCCTACTAGCGGGGCAACAGATACGCAGTATTTT.

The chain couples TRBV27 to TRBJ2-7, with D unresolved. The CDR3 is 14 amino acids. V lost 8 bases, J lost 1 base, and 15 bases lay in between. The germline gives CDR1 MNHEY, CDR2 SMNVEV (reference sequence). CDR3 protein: CASGYNGRSYEQYF. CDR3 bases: TGTGCCAGCGGGTACAATGGGCGATCCTACGAGCAGTACTTC.

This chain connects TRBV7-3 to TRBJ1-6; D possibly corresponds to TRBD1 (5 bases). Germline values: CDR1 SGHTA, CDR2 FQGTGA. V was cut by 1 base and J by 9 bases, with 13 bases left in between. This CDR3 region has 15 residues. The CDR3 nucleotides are TGTGCCAGCAGCTTAATAGGGACTCCAGCTTCACCCCTCCACTTT. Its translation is CASSLIGTPASPLHF.

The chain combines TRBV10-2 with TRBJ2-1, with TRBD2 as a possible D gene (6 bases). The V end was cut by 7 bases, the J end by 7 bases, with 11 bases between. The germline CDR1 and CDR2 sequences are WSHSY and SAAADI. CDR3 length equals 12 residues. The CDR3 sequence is CASTLTRNEQFF. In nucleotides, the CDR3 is TGCGCCAGCACCTTGACTAGGAATGAGCAGTTCTTC.

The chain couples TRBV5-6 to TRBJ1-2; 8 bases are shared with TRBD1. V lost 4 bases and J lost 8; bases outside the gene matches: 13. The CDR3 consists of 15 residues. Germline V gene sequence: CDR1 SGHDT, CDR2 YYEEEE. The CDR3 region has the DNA TGTGCCAGCAGCGGATCCTCGACAGGGGATCGAGGCTACACCTTC. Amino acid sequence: CASSGSSTGDRGYTF.

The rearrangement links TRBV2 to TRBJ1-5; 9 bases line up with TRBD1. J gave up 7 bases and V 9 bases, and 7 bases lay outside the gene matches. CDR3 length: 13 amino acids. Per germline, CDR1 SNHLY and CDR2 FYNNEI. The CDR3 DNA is TGTGCCAGTCGGGGGACAGGGAGGCAGCCCCAGCATTTT. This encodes CASRGTGRQPQHF.

The CDR3 nucleotides read TGTGCCATCAGTGGGGGGGCCGGGACAGGGGGCACCTATGGCTACACCTTC. Amino acids: CAISGGAGTGGTYGYTF. The V gene is TRBV10-3, the J gene TRBJ1-2, with 12 bases identical to TRBD1. The trim removed 4 bases at V and 4 bases at J, leaving 10 bases unmatched. There are 17 residues in the CDR3. Germline CDR1 and CDR2: ENHRY and SYGVKD.

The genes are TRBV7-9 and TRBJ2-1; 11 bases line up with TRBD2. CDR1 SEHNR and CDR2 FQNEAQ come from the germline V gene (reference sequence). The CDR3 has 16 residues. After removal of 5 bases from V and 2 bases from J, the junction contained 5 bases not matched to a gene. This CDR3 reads CASSQDSGGAYNEQFF. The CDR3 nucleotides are TGTGCCAGCAGCCAAGATAGCGGGGGGGCCTACAATGAGCAGTTCTTC.

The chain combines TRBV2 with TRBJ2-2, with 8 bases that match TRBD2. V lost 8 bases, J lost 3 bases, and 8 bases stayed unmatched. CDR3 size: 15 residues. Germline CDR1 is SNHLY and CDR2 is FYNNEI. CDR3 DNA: TGTGCCAGCCTAGCACTCGGGGGGGACACCGGGGAGCTGTTTTTT. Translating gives CASLALGGDTGELFF. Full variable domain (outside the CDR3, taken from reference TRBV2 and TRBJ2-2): EPEVTQTPSHQVTQMGQEVILRCVPISNHLYFYWYRQILGQKVEFLVSFYNNEISEKSEIFDDQFSVERPDGSNFTLKIRSTKLEDSAMYFCASLALGGDTGELFFGEGSRLTVL.

The CDR3 sequence: CASSLGPTGNQPQHF. CDR3 sequence (DNA): TGTGCCAGCAGTTTAGGGCCGACGGGCAATCAGCCCCAGCATTTT. The chain employs TRBV27 and TRBJ1-5; D is uncertain. Between the trimmed V and J ends, which lost 2 bases and 2 bases, there was a span of 10 bases. This CDR3 spans 15 amino acids. Germline CDR1 reads MNHEY; CDR2 reads SMNVEV (reference sequence).

The CDR3 here is CSARIQLGYTF. The CDR3 DNA follows: TGCAGTGCTAGAATACAGCTGGGCTACACCTTC. This rearrangement joins TRBV20-1 to TRBJ1-2; no reliable D call. Trimming removed 2 bases from V and 8 bases from J, with 9 bases in between. The germline CDR1 and CDR2 sequences are DFQATT and SNEGSKA (reference sequence). The length of the CDR3 is 11 residues.

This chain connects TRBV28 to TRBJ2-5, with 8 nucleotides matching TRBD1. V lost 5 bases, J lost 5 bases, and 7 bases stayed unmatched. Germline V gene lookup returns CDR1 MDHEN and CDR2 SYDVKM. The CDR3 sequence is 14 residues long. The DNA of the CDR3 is TGTGCCAGCAGTCCCAGGGGGCGGTTGGAGACCCAGTACTTC. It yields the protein CASSPRGRLETQYF.

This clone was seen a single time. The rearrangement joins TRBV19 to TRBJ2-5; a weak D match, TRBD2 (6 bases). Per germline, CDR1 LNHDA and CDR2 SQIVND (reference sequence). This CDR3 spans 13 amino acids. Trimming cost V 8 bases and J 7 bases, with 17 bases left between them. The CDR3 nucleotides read TGTGCCAGTTCCACCACTTCCGGGGGGACCCAGTACTTC. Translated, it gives CASSTTSGGTQYF.

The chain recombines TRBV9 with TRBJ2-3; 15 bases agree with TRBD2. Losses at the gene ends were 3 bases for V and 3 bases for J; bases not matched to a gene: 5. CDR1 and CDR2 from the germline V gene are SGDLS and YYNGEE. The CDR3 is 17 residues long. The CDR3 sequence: CASSGGLAGGQTDTQYF. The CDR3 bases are TGTGCCAGCAGCGGAGGACTAGCGGGGGGGCAGACAGATACGCAGTATTTT.

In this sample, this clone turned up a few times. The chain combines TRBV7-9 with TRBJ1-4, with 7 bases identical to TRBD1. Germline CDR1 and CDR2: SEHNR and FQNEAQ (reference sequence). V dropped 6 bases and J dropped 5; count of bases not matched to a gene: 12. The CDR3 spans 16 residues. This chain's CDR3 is CASSSFPGTENEKLFF. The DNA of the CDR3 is TGTGCCAGCAGTTCCTTCCCCGGGACAGAGAATGAAAAACTGTTTTTT.

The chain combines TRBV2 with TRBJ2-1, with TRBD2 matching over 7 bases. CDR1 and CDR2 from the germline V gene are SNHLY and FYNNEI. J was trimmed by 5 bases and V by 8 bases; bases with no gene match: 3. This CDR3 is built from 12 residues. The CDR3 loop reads CASGLADNEQFF. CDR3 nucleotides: TGTGCCAGCGGCCTAGCGGACAATGAGCAGTTCTTC.